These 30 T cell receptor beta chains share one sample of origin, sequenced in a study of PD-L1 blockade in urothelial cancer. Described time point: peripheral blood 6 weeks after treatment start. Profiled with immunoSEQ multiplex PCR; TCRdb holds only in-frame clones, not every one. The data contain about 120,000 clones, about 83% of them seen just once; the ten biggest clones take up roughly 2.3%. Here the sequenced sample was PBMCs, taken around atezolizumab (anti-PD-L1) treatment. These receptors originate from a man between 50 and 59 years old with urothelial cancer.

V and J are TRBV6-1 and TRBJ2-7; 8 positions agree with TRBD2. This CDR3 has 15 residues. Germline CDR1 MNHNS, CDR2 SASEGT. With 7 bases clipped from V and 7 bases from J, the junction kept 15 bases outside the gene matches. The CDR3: CASNPMVGAGVEQYF. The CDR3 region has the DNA TGTGCCAGCAATCCGATGGTAGGAGCGGGAGTTGAGCAGTACTTC.

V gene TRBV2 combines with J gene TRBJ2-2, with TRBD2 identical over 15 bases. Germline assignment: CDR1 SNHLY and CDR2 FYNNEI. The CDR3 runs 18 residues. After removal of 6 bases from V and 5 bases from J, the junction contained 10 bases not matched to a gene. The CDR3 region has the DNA TGTGCCAGCAGACGAGGGGGACTAGCGGGAGGTCGGACCGGGGAGCTGTTTTTT. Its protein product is CASRRGGLAGGRTGELFF. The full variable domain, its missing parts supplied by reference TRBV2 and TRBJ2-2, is EPEVTQTPSHQVTQMGQEVILRCVPISNHLYFYWYRQILGQKVEFLVSFYNNEISEKSEIFDDQFSVERPDGSNFTLKIRSTKLEDSAMYFCASRRGGLAGGRTGELFFGEGSRLTVL.

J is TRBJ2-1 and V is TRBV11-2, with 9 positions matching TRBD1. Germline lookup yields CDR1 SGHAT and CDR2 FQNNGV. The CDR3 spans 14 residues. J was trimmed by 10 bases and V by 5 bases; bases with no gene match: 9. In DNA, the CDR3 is TGTGCCAGCAGCCCGGGACAGGGAGATCCCGAGCAGTTCTTC. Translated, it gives CASSPGQGDPEQFF.

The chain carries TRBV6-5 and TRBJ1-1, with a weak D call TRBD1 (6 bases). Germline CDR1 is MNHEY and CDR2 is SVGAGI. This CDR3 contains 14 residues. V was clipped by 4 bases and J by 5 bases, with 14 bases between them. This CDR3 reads CASSSIQGRTEAFF. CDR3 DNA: TGTGCCAGCAGTTCGATACAGGGACGGACTGAAGCTTTCTTT.

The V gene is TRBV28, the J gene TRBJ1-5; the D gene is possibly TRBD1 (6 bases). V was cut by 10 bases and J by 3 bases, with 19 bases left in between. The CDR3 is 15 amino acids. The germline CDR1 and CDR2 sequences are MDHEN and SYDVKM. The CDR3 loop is CAIMGFRTANQPQHF. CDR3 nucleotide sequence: TGTGCCATAATGGGGTTTCGGACAGCCAATCAGCCCCAGCATTTT.

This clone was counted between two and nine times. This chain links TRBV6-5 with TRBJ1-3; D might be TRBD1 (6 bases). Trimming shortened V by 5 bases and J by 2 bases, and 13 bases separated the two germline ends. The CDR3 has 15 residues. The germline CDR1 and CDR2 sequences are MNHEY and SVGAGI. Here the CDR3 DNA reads TGTGCCAGCAGTACAAGGGACAAAGCTGGAAACACCATATATTTT. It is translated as CASSTRDKAGNTIYF.

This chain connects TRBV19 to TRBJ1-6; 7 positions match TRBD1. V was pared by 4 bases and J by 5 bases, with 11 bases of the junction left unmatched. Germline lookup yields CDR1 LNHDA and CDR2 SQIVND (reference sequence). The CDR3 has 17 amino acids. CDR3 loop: CASSTAGGTRNNSPLHF. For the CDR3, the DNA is TGTGCCAGTAGTACGGCAGGGGGAACAAGAAATAATTCACCCCTCCACTTT.

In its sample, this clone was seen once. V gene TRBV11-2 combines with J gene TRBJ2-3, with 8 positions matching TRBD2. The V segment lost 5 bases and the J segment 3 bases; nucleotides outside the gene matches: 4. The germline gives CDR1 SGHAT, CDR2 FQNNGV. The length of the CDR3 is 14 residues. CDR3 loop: CASSPGLATDTQYF. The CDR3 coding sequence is TGTGCCAGCAGCCCAGGACTAGCAACAGATACGCAGTATTTT.

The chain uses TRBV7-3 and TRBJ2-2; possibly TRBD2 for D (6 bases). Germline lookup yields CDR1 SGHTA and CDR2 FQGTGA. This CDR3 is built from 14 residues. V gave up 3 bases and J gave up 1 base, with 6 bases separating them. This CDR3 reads CASSLGLNTGELFF. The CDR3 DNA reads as TGTGCCAGCAGCTTGGGACTGAACACCGGGGAGCTGTTTTTT.

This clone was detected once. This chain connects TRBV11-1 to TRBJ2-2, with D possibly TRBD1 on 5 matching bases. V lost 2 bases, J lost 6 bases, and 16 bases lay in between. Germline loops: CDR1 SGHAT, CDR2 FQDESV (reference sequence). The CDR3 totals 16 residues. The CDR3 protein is CASSLLFAGQAGELFF. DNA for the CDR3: TGTGCCAGCAGCTTACTCTTCGCAGGGCAGGCCGGGGAGCTGTTTTTT.

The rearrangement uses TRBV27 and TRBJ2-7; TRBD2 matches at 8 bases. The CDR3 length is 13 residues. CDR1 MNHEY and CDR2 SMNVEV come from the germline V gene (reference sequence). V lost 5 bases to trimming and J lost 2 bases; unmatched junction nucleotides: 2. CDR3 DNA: TGTGCCAGCAGTCCGGGACTAGCCTACGAGCAGTACTTC. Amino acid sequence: CASSPGLAYEQYF.

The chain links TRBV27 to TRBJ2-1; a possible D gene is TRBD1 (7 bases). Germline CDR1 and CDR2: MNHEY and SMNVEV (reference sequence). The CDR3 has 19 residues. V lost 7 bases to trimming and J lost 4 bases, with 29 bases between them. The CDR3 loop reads CASILPVQGPGLRYNEQFF. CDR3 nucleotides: TGTGCCAGCATCTTACCCGTACAGGGGCCGGGACTTAGATACAATGAGCAGTTCTTC.

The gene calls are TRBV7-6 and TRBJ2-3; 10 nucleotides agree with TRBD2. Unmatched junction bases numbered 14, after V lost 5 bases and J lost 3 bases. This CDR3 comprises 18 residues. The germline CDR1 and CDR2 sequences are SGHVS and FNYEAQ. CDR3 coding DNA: TGTGCCAGCAGCGACTCCGGGACTAGCGATCGGGGGACAGATACGCAGTATTTT. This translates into CASSDSGTSDRGTDTQYF.

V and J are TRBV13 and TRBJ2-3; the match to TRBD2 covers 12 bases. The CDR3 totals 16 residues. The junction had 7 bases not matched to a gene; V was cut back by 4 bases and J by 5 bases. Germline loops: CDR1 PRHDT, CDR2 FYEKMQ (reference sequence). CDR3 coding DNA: TGTGCCAGCAGCTCCCTAGCGGGAGGGCCACTAGATACGCAGTATTTT. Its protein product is CASSSLAGGPLDTQYF.

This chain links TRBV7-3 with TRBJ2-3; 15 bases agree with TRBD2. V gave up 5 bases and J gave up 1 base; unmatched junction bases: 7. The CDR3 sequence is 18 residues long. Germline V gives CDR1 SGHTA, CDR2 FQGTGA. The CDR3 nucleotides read TGTGCCAGCAGCCCAGGACTAGCGGGAGGGCCTGGCACAGATACGCAGTATTTT. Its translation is CASSPGLAGGPGTDTQYF.

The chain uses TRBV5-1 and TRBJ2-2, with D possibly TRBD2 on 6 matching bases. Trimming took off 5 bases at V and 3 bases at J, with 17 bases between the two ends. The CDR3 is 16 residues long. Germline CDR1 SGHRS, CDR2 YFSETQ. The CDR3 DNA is TGCGCCAGCAGTTTTAGGGTCGCGGGGTACACCGGGGAGCTGTTTTTT. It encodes CASSFRVAGYTGELFF. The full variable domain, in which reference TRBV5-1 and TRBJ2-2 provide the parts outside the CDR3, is KAGVTQTPRYLIKTRGQQVTLSCSPISGHRSVSWYQQTPGQGLQFLFEYFSETQRNKGNFPGRFSGRQFSNSRSEMNVSTLELGDSALYLCASSFRVAGYTGELFFGEGSRLTVL.

CDR3 DNA: TGTGCCAGCAGCTTGGATCGGAGCGGCTTTCAGTTCTTC. Protein: CASSLDRSGFQFF. The genes are TRBV5-4 and TRBJ2-1; D is perhaps TRBD2 (5 bases). The length of the CDR3 is 13 residues. Trimming shortened V by 0 bases and J by 13 bases, and 14 bases separated the two germline ends. Per the germline V gene, CDR1 is SGHNT and CDR2 is YYREEE (reference sequence).

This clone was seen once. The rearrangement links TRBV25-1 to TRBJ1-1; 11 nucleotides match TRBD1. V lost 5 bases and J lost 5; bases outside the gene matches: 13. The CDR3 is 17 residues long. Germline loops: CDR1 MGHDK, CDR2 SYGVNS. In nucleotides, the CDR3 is TGTGCCAGCAGTTCACGGGACAGGGGGTTTTTGAGGACTGAAGCTTTCTTT. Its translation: CASSSRDRGFLRTEAFF.

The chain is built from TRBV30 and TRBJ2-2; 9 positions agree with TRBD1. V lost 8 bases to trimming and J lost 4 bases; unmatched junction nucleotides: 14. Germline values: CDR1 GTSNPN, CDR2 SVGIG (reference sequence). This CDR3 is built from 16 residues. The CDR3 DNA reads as TGTGCCCTTAAATCCGGGACAGGGAAGGTCACCGGGGAGCTGTTTTTT. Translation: CALKSGTGKVTGELFF.

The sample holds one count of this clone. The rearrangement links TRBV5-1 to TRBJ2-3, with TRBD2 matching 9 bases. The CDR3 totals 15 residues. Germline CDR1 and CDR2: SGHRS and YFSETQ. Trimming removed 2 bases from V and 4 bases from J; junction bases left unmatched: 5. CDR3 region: CASSLAGGSPDTQYF. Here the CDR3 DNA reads TGCGCCAGCAGCTTAGCGGGAGGATCTCCAGATACGCAGTATTTT.

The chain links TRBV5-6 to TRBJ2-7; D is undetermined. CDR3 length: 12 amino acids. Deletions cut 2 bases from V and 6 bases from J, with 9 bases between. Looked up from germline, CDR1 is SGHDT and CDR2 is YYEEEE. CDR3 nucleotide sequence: TGTGCCAGCAGCTTTCGCCGCAGCGAGCAGTACTTC. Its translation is CASSFRRSEQYF.

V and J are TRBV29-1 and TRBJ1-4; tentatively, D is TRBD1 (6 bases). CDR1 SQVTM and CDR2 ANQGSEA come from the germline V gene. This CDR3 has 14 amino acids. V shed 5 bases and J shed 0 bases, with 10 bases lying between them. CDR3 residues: CSVSGQSTNEKLFF. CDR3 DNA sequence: TGCAGCGTTTCAGGACAGTCAACTAATGAAAAACTGTTTTTT.

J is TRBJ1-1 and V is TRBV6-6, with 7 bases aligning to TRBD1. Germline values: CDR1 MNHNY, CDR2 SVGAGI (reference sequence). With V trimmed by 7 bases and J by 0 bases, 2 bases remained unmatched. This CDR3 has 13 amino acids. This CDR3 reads CASTQGVNTEAFF. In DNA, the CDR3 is TGTGCCAGCACCCAGGGGGTGAACACTGAAGCTTTCTTT.

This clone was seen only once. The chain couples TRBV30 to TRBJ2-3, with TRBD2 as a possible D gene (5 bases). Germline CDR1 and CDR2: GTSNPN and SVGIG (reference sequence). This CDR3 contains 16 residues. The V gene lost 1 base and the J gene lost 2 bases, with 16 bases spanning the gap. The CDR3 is CAWSGVTSGLTDTQYF. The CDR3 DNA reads TGTGCCTGGAGTGGAGTAACATCCGGACTCACAGATACGCAGTATTTT.

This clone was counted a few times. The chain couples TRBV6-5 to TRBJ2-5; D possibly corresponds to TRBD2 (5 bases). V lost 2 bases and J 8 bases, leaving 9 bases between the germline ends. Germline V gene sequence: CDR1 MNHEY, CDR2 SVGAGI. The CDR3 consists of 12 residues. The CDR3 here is CASSYQSGTQYF. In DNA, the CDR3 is TGTGCCAGCAGTTACCAAAGCGGAACCCAGTACTTC.

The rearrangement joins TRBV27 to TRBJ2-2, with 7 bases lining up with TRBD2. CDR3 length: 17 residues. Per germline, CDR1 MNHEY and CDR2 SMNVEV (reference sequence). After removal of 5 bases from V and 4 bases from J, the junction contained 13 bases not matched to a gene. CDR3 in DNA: TGTGCCAGCAGTCTAATACCGACTAGCATCTTCACCGGGGAGCTGTTTTTT. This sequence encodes CASSLIPTSIFTGELFF.

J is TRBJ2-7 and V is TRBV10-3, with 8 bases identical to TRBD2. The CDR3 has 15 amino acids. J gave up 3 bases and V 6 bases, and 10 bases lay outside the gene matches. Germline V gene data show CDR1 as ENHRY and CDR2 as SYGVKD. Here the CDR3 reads CAIRDFSGSNYEQYF. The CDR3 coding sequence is TGTGCCATCAGAGACTTCAGCGGGAGCAACTACGAGCAGTACTTC.

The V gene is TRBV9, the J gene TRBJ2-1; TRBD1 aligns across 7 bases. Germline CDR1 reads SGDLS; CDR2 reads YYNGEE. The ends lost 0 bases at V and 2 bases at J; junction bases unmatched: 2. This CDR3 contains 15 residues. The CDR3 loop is CASSVVGQTYNEQFF. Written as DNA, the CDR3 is TGTGCCAGCAGCGTAGTGGGACAGACCTACAATGAGCAGTTCTTC.

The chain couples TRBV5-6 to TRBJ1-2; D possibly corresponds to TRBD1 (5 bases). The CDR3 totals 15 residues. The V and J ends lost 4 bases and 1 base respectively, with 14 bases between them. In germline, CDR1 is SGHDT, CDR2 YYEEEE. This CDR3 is CASSMLQGGNYGYTF. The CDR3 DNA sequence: TGTGCCAGCAGCATGTTGCAGGGTGGTAACTATGGCTACACCTTC.

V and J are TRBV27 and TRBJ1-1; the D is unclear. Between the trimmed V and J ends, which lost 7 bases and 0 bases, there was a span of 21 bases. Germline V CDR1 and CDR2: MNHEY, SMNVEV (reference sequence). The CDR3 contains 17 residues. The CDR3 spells CASTPAARGPMNTEAFF. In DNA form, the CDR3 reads TGTGCCAGCACCCCGGCGGCGCGTGGTCCAATGAACACTGAAGCTTTCTTT.